This T cell receptor beta chain was retrieved from a study of cytomegalovirus exposure and HLA in healthy donors. Primers: 60 Vbeta forward and 13 Jbeta reverse. The assay was immunoSEQ multiplex PCR, and TCRdb's table has in-frame clones only and misses some. The top ten hold over 9.5% of the sample, which has more than 85,000 clones, around 74% seen once. A note on this clone: This CDR3 is also generated by other DNA sequences in the sample.

The sequencing input was PBMCs. This receptor was taken from a man aged 25 to 45 in good health and CMV-seropositive.

CDR3 sequence (DNA): TGTGCCAGCAGCTGGACAGTCACCGCCGAAAAACTGTTTTTT. This translates into CASSWTVTAEKLFF. This chain uses TRBV7-8 with TRBJ1-4, with D perhaps TRBD1 (6 bases). The V gene's germline CDR1 is SGHVS and CDR2 FQNEAQ. The CDR3 has 14 residues. V lost 4 bases to trimming and J lost 8 bases, with 14 bases between them.